This TCR beta chain was recovered during a study of T cell repertoires in cytomegalovirus infection. A remark on this clonotype: A clone one base away is much larger, so this may be a read error.

V gave up 4 bases and J gave up 10 bases; unmatched junction bases: 9. From germline, CDR1 is SGHRS and CDR2 YFSETQ. There are 16 residues in the CDR3. In TCRdb, the reads were re-called with MiXCR into one record per CDR3 protein. The data show 740,000 or so distinct CDR3 sequences, less than 40% seen once. The V and J genes are TRBV5-1 and TRBJ2-1; 15 bases map to TRBD2. The sequencing input was PBMCs. This TCR was recovered from a human donor in good health (CMV status not recorded). Some clones in this sample may be carry-over from other donors' samples. The chain's CDR3 is CASSHGTSGGHREQFF. The CDR3 DNA follows: TGCGCCAGCAGCCACGGGACTAGCGGGGGGCATAGGGAGCAGTTCTTC.